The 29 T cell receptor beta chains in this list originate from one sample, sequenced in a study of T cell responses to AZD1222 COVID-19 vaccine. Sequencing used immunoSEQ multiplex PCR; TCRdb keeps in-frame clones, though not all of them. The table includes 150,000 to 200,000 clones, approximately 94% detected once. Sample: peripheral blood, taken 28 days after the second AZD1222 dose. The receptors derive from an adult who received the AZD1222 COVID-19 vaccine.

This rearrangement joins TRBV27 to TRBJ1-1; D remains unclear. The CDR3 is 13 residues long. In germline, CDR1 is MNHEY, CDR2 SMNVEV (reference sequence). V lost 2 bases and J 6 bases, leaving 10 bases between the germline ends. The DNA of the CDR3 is TGTGCCAGCAGTTTACTTCTCGGAGCTGAAGCTTTCTTT. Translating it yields CASSLLLGAEAFF.

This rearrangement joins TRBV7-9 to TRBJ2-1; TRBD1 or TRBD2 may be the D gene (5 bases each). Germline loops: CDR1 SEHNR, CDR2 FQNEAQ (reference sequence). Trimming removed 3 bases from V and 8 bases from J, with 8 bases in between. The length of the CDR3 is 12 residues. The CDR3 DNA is TGTGCCAGCAGCTTGGGGGTCGATGAGCAGTTCTTC. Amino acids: CASSLGVDEQFF.

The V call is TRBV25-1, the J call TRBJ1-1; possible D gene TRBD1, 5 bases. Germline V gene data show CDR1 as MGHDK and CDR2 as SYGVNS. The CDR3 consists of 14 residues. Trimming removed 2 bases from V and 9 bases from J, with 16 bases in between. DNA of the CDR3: TGTGCCAGCAGTGAAAGGGGAGGGTGGAGCAAAGCTTTCTTT. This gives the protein CASSERGGWSKAFF.

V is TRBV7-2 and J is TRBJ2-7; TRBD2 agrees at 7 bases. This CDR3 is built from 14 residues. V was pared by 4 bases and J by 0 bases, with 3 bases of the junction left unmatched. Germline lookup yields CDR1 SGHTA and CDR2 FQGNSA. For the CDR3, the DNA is TGTGCCAGCAGCTCCACTAGCGACTCCTACGAGCAGTACTTC. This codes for CASSSTSDSYEQYF. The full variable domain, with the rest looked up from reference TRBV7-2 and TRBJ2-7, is GAGVSQSPSNKVTEKGKDVELRCDPISGHTALYWYRQSLGQGLEFLIYFQGNSAPDKSGLPSDRFSAERTGGSVSTLTIQRTQQEDSAVYLCASSSTSDSYEQYFGPGTRLTVT.

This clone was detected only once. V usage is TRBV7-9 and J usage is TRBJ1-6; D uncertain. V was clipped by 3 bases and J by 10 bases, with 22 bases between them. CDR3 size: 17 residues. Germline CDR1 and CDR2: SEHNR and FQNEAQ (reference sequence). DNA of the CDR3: TGTGCCAGCAGCTTTCCCCCAGGAACGACGGAAAACTCACCCCTCCACTTT. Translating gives CASSFPPGTTENSPLHF. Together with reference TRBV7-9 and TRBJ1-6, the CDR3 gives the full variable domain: DTGVSQNPRHKITKRGQNVTFRCDPISEHNRLYWYRQTLGQGPEFLTYFQNEAQLEKSRLLSDRFSAERPKGSFSTLEIQRTEQGDSAMYLCASSFPPGTTENSPLHFGNGTRLTVT.

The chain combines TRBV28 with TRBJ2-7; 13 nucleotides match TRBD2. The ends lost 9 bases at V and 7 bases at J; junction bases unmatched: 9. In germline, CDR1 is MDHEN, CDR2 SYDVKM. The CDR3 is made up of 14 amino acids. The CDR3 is CASGTSGNTGEQYF. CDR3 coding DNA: TGTGCCAGTGGGACTAGCGGGAATACGGGAGAGCAGTACTTC.

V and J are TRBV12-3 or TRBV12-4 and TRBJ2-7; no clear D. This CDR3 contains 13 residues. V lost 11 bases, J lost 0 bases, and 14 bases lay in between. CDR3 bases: TGTGCCTCTATGCCAACCGTCTCCTACGAGCAGTACTTC. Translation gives CASMPTVSYEQYF.

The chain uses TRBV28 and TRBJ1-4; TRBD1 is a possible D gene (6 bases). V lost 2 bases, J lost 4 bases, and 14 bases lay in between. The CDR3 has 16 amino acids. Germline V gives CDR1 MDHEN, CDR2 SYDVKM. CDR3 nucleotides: TGTGCCAGCAGTTTACGGGGGCCGGTCCTTAATGAAAAACTGTTTTTT. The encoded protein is CASSLRGPVLNEKLFF. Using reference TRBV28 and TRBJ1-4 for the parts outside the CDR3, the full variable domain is DVKVTQSSRYLVKRTGEKVFLECVQDMDHENMFWYRQDPGLGLRLIYFSYDVKMKEKGDIPEGYSVSREKKERFSLILESASTNQTSMYLCASSLRGPVLNEKLFFGSGTQLSVL.

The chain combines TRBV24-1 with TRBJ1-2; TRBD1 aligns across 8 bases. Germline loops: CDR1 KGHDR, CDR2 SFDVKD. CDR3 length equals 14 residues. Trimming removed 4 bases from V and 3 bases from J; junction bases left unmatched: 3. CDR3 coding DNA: TGTGCCACCAGTGACCAGGACAGGGACTATGGCTACACCTTC. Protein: CATSDQDRDYGYTF.

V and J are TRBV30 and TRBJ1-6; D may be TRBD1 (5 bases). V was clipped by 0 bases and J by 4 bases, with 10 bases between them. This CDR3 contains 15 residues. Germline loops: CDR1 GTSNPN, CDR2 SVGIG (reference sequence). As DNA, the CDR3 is TGTGCCTGGAGTGTTGGGGGGACTTATAATTCACCCCTCCACTTT. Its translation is CAWSVGGTYNSPLHF.

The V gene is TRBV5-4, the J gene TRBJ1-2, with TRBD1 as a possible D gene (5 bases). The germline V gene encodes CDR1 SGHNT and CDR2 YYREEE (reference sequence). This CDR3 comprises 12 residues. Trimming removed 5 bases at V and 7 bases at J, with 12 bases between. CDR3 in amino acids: CASRAGGAGYTF. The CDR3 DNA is TGTGCCAGCAGGGCGGGGGGTGCTGGCTACACCTTC.

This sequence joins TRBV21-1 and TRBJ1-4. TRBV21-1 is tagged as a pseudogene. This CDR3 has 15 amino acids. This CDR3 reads CASSNGGGINEKLFF. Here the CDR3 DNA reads TGTGCCAGCAGCAATGGGGGAGGGATTAATGAAAAACTGTTTTTT.

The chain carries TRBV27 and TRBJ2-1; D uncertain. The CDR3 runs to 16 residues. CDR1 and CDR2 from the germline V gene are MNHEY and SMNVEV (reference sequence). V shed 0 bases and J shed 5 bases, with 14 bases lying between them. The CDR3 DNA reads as TGTGCCAGCAGTTTATCCCTCGACCTGATTAACAATGAGCAGTTCTTC. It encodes CASSLSLDLINNEQFF.

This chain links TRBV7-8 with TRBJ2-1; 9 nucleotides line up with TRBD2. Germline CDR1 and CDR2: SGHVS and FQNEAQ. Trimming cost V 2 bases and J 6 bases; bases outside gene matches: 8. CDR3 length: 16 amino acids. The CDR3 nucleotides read TGTGCCAGCAGCTTATTATTAGCGGGAGTGGTCAATGAGCAGTTCTTC. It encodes CASSLLLAGVVNEQFF. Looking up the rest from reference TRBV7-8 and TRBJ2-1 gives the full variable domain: GAGVSQSPRYKVAKRGQDVALRCDPISGHVSLFWYQQALGQGPEFLTYFQNEAQLDKSGLPSDRFFAERPEGSVSTLKIQRTQQEDSAVYLCASSLLLAGVVNEQFFGPGTRLTVL.

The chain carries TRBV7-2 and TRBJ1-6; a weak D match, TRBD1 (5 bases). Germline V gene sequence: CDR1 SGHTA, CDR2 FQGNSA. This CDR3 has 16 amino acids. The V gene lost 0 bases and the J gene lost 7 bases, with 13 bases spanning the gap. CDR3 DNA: TGTGCCAGCAGCTTAGCAATCGGGGACTACAATTCACCCCTCCACTTT. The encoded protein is CASSLAIGDYNSPLHF.

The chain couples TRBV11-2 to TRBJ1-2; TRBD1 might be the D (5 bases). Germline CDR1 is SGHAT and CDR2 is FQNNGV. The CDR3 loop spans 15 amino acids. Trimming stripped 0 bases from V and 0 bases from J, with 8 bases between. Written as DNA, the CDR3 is TGTGCCAGCAGCTTAGAACAGGCAGCTAACTATGGCTACACCTTC. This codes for CASSLEQAANYGYTF.

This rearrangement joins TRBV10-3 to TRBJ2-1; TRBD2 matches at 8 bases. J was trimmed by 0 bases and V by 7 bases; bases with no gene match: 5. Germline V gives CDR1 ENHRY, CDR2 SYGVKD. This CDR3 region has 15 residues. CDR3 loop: CAIKAGDLSYNEQFF. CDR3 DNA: TGTGCCATCAAAGCGGGAGACCTCTCCTACAATGAGCAGTTCTTC.

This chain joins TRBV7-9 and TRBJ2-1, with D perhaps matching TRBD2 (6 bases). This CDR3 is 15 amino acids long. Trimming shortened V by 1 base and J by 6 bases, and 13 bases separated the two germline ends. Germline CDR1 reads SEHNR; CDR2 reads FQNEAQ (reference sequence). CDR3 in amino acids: CASSLEAGAGNEQFF. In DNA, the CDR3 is TGTGCCAGCAGCTTAGAGGCAGGAGCGGGCAATGAGCAGTTCTTC.

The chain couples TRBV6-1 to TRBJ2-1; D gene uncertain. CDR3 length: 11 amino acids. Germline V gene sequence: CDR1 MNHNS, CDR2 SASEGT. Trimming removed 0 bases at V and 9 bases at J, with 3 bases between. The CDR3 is CASSEAFEQFF. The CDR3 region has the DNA TGTGCCAGCAGTGAAGCGTTTGAGCAGTTCTTC.

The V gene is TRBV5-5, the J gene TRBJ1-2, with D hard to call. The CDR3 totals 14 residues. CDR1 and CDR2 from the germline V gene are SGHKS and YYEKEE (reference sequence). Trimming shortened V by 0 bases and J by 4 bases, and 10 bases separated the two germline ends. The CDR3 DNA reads TGTGCCAGCAGCTTGGATTGGGTGGGCTATGGCTACACCTTC. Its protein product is CASSLDWVGYGYTF.

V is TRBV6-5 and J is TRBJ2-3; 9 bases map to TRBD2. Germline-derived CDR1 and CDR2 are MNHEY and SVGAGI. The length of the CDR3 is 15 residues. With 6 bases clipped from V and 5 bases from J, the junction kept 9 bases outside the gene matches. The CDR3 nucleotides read TGTGCCAGCAGGAGATTAGCGGGAGTAATAGATACGCAGTATTTT. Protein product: CASRRLAGVIDTQYF.

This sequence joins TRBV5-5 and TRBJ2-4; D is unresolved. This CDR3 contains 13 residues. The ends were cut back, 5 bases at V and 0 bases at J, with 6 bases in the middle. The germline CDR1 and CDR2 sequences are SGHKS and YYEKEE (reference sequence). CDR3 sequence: CASRPLAKNIQYF. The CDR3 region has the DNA TGTGCCAGCAGACCCCTAGCCAAAAACATTCAGTACTTC.

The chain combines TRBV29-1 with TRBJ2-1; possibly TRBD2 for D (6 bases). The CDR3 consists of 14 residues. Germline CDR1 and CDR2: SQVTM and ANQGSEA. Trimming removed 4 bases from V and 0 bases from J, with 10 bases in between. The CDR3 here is CSVVRGSSYNEQFF. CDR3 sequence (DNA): TGCAGCGTTGTGCGGGGCAGCTCCTACAATGAGCAGTTCTTC.

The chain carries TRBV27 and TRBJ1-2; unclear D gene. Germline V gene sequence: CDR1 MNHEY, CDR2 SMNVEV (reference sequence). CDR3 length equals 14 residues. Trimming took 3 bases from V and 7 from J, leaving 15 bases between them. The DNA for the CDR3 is TGTGCCAGCAGTTTTATAGGGCAGGCGCTTGGCTACACCTTC. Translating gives CASSFIGQALGYTF.

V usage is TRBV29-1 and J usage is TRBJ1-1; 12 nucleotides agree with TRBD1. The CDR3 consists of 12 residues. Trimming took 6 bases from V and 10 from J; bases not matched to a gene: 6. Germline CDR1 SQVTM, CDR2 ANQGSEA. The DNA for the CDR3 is TGCAGCGTCTTGGGACAGGGGGCTGCAGCTTTCTTT. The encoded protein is CSVLGQGAAAFF.

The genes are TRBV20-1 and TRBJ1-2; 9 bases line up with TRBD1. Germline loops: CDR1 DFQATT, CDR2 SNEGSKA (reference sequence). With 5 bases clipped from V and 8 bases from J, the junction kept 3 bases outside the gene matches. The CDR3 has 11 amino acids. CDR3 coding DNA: TGCAGTGCTGCCACAGGGGGCGGCTACACCTTC. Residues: CSAATGGGYTF.

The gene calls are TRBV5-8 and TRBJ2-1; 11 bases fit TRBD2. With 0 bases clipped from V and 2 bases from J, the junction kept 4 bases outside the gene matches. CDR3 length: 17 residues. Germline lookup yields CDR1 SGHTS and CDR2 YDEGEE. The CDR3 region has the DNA TGTGCCAGCAGCTTGGGCAAGGGACTAGCGGCCTACAATGAGCAGTTCTTC. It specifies CASSLGKGLAAYNEQFF.

In nucleotides, the CDR3 is TGTGCCAGCTCACCTCGTGGCGGGAGGAGCGACAATGAGCAGTTCTTC. As protein: CASSPRGGRSDNEQFF. This chain uses TRBV18 with TRBJ2-1; 8 bases fit TRBD2. Germline CDR1 is KGHSH and CDR2 is LQKENI. V shed 3 bases and J 5 bases; nucleotides not matched to a gene: 9. The CDR3 is made up of 16 amino acids. The variable domain in full, with the rest retrieved from reference TRBV18 and TRBJ2-1, is NAGVMQNPRHLVRRRGQEARLRCSPMKGHSHVYWYRQLPEEGLKFMVYLQKENIIDESGMPKERFSAEFPKEGPSILRIQQVVRGDSAAYFCASSPRGGRSDNEQFFGPGTRLTVL.

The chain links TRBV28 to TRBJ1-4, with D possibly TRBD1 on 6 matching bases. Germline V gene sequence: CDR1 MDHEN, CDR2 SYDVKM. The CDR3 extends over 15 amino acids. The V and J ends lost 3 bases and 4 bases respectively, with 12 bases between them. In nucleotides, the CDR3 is TGTGCCAGCAGTTTCAGGGGAGGGGGTAATGAAAAACTGTTTTTT. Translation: CASSFRGGGNEKLFF.